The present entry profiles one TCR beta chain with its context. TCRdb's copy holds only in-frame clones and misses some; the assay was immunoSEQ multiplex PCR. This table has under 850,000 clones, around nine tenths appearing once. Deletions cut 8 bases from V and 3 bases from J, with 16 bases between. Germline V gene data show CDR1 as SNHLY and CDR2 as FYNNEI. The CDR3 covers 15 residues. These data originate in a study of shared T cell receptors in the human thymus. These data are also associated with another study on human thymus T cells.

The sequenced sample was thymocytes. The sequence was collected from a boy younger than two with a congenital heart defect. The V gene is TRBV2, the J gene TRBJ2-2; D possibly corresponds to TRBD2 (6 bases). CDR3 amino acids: CASRGLARYTGELFF. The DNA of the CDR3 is TGTGCCAGCCGTGGCCTAGCGCGATACACCGGGGAGCTGTTTTTT. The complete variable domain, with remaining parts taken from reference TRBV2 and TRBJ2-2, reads EPEVTQTPSHQVTQMGQEVILRCVPISNHLYFYWYRQILGQKVEFLVSFYNNEISEKSEIFDDQFSVERPDGSNFTLKIRSTKLEDSAMYFCASRGLARYTGELFFGEGSRLTVL.